These T cell receptor beta chains were read from a single sample in a study of T cell repertoires in cytomegalovirus infection. In TCRdb, the reads were re-called with MiXCR into one record per CDR3 protein. The top ten hold about 2.9% of the sample, which has 200,000 or so distinct CDR3 sequences, approximately 20% seen once. Sequencing input: PBMCs. The receptors here all came from a human donor in good health (CMV status not recorded). Some clones in this sample may be carry-over from other donors' samples. The CDR3 runs from the conserved cysteine through the conserved F or W. Each record gives: V gene, clone size, J gene, D gene, CDR3 protein, CDR3 DNA. D genes are given only for firm matches. The size entry is marked missing in some rows and otherwise reads once, few, many or a size class.

>TRBV7-3|few|TRBJ2-1|TRBD2
CASSLRSGGHNEQFF
TGTGCCAGCAGCTTACGGAGCGGGGGCCACAATGAGCAGTTCTTC
>TRBV7-2|many|TRBJ1-2|-
CASSLAGTVDHGYTF
TGTGCCAGCAGCTTGGCCGGGACGGTGGATCATGGCTACACCTTC
>TRBV5-6|many|TRBJ2-1|TRBD2
CASSLAPGGGRYNEQFF
TGTGCCAGCAGCTTGGCCCCCGGGGGGGGAAGGTACAATGAGCAGTTCTTC
>TRBV19|many|TRBJ1-1|-
CASSSLGGDTEAFF
TGTGCCAGTAGCTCCCTTGGGGGAGACACTGAAGCTTTCTTT
>TRBV7-2|many|TRBJ2-7|-
CASSLVWSGEQYF
TGTGCCAGCAGCTTAGTTTGGAGCGGTGAGCAGTACTTC
>TRBV5-1|few|TRBJ2-1|TRBD2
CASSFSTSGRYNEQFF
TGCGCCAGCAGCTTTTCGACTAGCGGGAGATACAATGAGCAGTTCTTC
>TRBV6-1|-|TRBJ2-5|-
CASSPRASQETQYF
TGTGCCAGCAGTCCTCGGGCTTCCCAAGAGACCCAGTACTTC
>TRBV7-9|few|TRBJ1-2|-
CASSPNGLEDYGYTF
TGTGCCAGCAGCCCCAACGGGCTGGAAGACTATGGCTACACCTTC
>TRBV7-9|-|TRBJ2-5|-
CASSPYRTPGETQYF
TGTGCCAGCAGCCCCTATAGGACCCCCGGGGAGACCCAGTACTTC
>TRBV7-2|many|TRBJ1-1|-
CASSLPRTSQNTEAFF
TGTGCCAGCAGCTTGCCCCGAACAAGTCAGAACACTGAAGCTTTCTTT
>TRBV5-1|-|TRBJ2-1|TRBD2
CASSPLAGSSYNEQFF
TGCGCCAGCAGCCCCCTAGCGGGGAGCTCCTACAATGAGCAGTTCTTC
>TRBV12-3/TRBV12-4|-|TRBJ2-1|-
CASRPQGGSYTEQFF
TGTGCCAGCAGGCCACAGGGTGGCTCCTACACTGAGCAGTTCTTC
>TRBV19|-|TRBJ2-3|TRBD1
CASSDRGASSTDTQYF
TGTGCCAGTAGTGACAGGGGAGCCTCTAGCACAGATACGCAGTATTTT
>TRBV5-1|-|TRBJ2-1|TRBD2
CASSHRPSGGQNEQFF
TGCGCCAGCAGCCATCGACCCAGCGGGGGTCAAAATGAGCAGTTCTTC
>TRBV7-3|many|TRBJ2-1|TRBD1
CASSLIAGGREQFF
TGTGCCAGCAGCTTAATCGCAGGGGGCAGGGAGCAGTTCTTC
>TRBV19|-|TRBJ1-2|-
CASSMGRANYGYTF
TGTGCCAGTAGTATGGGCAGAGCTAACTATGGCTACACCTTC
>TRBV4-3|-|TRBJ2-1|TRBD2
CASSQGIPSGYSYNEQFF
TGCGCCAGCAGCCAAGGAATCCCTAGCGGTTACTCCTACAATGAGCAGTTCTTC
>TRBV28|-|TRBJ2-7|-
CASSPRPPYEQYF
TGTGCCAGCAGTCCCCGCCCCCCCTACGAGCAGTACTTC
>TRBV5-6|-|TRBJ2-2|TRBD2
CASSFFQGGAGELFF
TGTGCCAGCAGCTTTTTCCAGGGAGGGGCCGGGGAGCTGTTTTTT
>TRBV24-1|-|TRBJ2-1|-
CATSDINEQFF
TGTGCCACCAGTGATATCAATGAGCAGTTCTTC
>TRBV19|few|TRBJ1-2|-
CASSKSGGARYGYTF
TGTGCCAGTAGTAAATCGGGAGGGGCGCGGTATGGCTACACCTTC
>TRBV7-3|many|TRBJ2-3|TRBD1
CASSPTGQGADTQYF
TGTGCCAGCAGCCCAACCGGACAGGGTGCAGATACGCAGTATTTT
>TRBV4-1|-|TRBJ2-3|TRBD2
CASSGGGRADTQYF
TGCGCCAGCAGCGGAGGCGGGAGAGCAGATACGCAGTATTTT
>TRBV28|few|TRBJ2-1|TRBD2
CASSGGGRSSYNEQFF
TGTGCCAGCAGTGGGGGGGGTCGAAGCTCCTACAATGAGCAGTTCTTC
>TRBV7-8|many|TRBJ2-7|-
CASSLEPYSYEQYF
TGTGCCAGCAGCTTAGAACCCTACTCCTACGAGCAGTACTTC
>TRBV5-1|-|TRBJ1-5|TRBD1
CASSATGGRNQPQHF
TGCGCCAGCAGCGCGACAGGGGGCAGGAATCAGCCCCAGCATTTT
>TRBV5-1|-|TRBJ2-5|-
CASSLVKGSETQYF
TGCGCCAGCAGCCTCGTGAAGGGCTCAGAGACCCAGTACTTC
>TRBV5-1|-|TRBJ2-3|-
CASSSDGVDTQYF
TGCGCCAGCAGCTCGGACGGGGTGGATACGCAGTATTTT
>TRBV14|few|TRBJ2-3|-
CASSQEIVGTSPDTQYF
TGTGCCAGCAGCCAAGAAATTGTAGGGACATCCCCAGATACGCAGTATTTT
>TRBV5-1|-|TRBJ2-3|-
CASSQKHLRGRLDTQYF
TGCGCCAGCAGCCAAAAACATCTCAGGGGTCGTTTAGATACGCAGTATTTT
>TRBV5-4|-|TRBJ2-3|TRBD2
CASSFRSGGTDTQYF
TGTGCCAGCAGCTTTCGGAGCGGGGGCACAGATACGCAGTATTTT
>TRBV28|-|TRBJ2-5|TRBD1
CASSTTGGGETQYF
TGTGCCAGCAGTACGACAGGGGGCGGCGAGACCCAGTACTTC
>TRBV6-2/TRBV6-3|-|TRBJ2-7|-
CASTNAGAYEQYF
TGTGCCAGCACTAACGCTGGGGCTTACGAGCAGTACTTC
>TRBV29-1|-|TRBJ1-6|TRBD1
CSVAWDSNSPLHF
TGCAGCGTTGCTTGGGACAGCAATTCACCCCTCCACTTT
>TRBV7-6|many|TRBJ1-4|-
CASSEDRAGLEKLFF
TGTGCCAGCAGCGAAGACAGAGCCGGTCTTGAAAAACTGTTTTTT
>TRBV27|-|TRBJ2-7|TRBD1
CASGTGVSDEQYF
TGTGCCAGCGGTACAGGGGTTTCTGACGAGCAGTACTTC
>TRBV6-6|-|TRBJ2-5|TRBD2
CASVLSAGGETQYF
TGTGCCAGCGTTTTATCAGCGGGAGGGGAGACCCAGTACTTC
>TRBV9|few|TRBJ2-3|-
CASSVDQAQKTQYF
TGTGCCAGCAGCGTAGACCAGGCACAGAAAACGCAGTATTTT
>TRBV15|-|TRBJ2-5|TRBD1
CATSLGTGGQEETQYF
TGTGCCACCAGCCTCGGGACAGGGGGTCAAGAAGAGACCCAGTACTTC
>TRBV20-1|-|TRBJ1-1|-
CSAREAGPNTEAFF
TGCAGTGCTAGAGAAGCGGGGCCCAACACTGAAGCTTTCTTT